This T cell receptor (beta chain) originates from a study of blood T cell repertoires in COVID-19. V was pared by 4 bases and J by 9 bases, with 7 bases of the junction left unmatched. This CDR3 is 13 amino acids long. Germline CDR1 is SQVTM and CDR2 is ANQGSEA. Clones were read by immunoSEQ multiplex PCR, and TCRdb kept only the in-frame ones, dropping some. This sample has some 260,000 clones; about 80% occur once, and the top ten carry approximately 4%. Ages ranged from 18 to 89 years, with residence in approximately 23 US areas. Participant-reported clinical history was the basis for cohort assignment.

The chain is built from TRBV29-1 and TRBJ2-1, with 9 bases aligning to TRBD2. The clonotype was recovered from a man in his thirties or forties with acute COVID-19. Sequencing was carried out using PBMCs or T cells enriched from blood (not recorded which). The CDR3 region is CSVASGRRFEQFF. Written as DNA, the CDR3 is TGCAGCGTTGCCAGCGGGAGGCGGTTTGAGCAGTTCTTC.